This TCR beta chain comes out of a study of T-cell memory formation after mild COVID-19. Study background: The two donors had largely donor-specific TCR clusters.

In its sample, this clonotype was seen many times. A single record per CDR3 protein comes from TCRdb applying MiXCR to the 5' RACE reads. The repertoire includes over 25,000 distinct CDR3 sequences, 21% of them detected once, and less than 2% sits in the top ten. The CDR3 is 12 amino acids. Germline lookup yields CDR1 GTSNPN and CDR2 SVGIG (reference sequence). V was trimmed by 0 bases and J by 3 bases, leaving 3 bases between them. The chain couples TRBV30 to TRBJ2-1; D unclear. The sequenced sample was PBMCs or a T cell subset sorted from them (not recorded which). The receptor was derived from an adult who had mild COVID-19 (a few samples of this study predate the infection). Cell type and time point are not known. CDR3 sequence: CAWSVGYNEQFF. In nucleotides, the CDR3 is TGTGCCTGGAGTGTAGGCTACAATGAGCAGTTCTTC.